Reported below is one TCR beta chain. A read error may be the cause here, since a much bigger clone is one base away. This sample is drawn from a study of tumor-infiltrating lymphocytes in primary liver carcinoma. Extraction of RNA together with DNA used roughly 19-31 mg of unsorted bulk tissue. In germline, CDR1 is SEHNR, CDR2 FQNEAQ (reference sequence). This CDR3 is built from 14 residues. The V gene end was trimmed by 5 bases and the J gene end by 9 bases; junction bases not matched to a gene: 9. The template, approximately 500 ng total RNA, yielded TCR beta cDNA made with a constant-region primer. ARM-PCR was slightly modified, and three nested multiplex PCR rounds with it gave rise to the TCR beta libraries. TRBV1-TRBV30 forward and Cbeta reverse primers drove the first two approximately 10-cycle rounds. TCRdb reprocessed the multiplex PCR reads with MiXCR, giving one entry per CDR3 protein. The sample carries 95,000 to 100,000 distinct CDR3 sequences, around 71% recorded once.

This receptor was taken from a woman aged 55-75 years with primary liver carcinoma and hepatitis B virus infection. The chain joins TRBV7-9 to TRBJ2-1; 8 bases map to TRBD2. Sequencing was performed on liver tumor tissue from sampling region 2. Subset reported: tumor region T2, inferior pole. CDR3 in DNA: TGTGCCAGCAGCATACGGACTAGCAGCAGTGAGCAGTTCTTC. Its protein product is CASSIRTSSSEQFF.